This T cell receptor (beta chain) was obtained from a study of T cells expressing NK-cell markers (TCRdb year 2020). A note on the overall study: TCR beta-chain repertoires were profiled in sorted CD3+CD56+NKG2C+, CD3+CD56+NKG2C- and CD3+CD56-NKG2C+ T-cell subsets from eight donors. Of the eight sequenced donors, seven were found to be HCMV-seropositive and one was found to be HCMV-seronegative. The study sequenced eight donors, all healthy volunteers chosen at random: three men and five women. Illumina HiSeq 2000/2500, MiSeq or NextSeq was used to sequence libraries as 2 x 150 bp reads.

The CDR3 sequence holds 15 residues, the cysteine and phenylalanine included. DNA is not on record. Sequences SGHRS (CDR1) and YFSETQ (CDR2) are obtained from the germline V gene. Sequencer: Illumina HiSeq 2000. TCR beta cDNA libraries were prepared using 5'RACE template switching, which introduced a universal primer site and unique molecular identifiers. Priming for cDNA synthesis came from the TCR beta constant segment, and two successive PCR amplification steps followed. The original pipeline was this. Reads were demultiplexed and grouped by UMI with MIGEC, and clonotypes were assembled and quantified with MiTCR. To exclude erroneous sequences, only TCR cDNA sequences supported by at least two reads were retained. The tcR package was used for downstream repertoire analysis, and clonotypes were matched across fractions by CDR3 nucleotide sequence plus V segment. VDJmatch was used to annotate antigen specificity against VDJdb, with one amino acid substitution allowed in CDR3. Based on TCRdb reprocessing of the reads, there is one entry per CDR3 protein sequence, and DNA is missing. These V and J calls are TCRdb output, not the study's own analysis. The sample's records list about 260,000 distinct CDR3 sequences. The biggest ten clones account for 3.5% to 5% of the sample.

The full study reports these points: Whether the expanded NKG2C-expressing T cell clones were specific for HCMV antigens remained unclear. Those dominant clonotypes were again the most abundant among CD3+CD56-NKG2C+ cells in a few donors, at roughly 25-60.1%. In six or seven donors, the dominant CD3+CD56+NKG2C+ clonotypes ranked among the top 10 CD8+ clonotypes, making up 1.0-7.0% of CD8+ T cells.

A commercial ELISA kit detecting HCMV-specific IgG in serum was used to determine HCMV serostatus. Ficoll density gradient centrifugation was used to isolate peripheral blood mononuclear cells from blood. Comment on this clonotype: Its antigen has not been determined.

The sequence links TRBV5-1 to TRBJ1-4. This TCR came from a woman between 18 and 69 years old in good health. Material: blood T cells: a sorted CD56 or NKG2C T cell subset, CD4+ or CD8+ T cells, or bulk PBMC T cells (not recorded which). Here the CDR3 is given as CASSLGAYSNEKLFF. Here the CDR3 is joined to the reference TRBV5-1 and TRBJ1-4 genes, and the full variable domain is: KAGVTQTPRYLIKTRGQQVTLSCSPISGHRSVSWYQQTPGQGLQFLFEYFSETQRNKGNFPGRFSGRQFSNSRSEMNVSTLELGDSALYLCASSLGAYSNEKLFFGSGTQLSVL.